These 12 T cell receptor beta chains were sequenced from one sample in a study of T cell responses to AZD1222 COVID-19 vaccine. TCRdb's copy holds only in-frame clones and misses some; the assay was immunoSEQ multiplex PCR. The sample contains about 140,000 clones, 70% to 90% of which appear only once. The material sequenced was peripheral blood, taken on day 0 of AZD1222 vaccination. These TCRs come from an adult in good health.

This chain links TRBV6-5 with TRBJ1-1, with TRBD1 matching over 9 bases. Germline lookup yields CDR1 MNHEY and CDR2 SVGAGI. This CDR3 has 13 amino acids. J was trimmed by 8 bases and V by 7 bases; bases with no gene match: 8. The CDR3 DNA reads TGTGCCAGCATCAGTGACAGGGGGATCGAAGCTTTCTTT. Its translation: CASISDRGIEAFF.

The rearrangement links TRBV24-1 to TRBJ1-2; D gene unclear. Trimming left V 4 bases short and J 1 base short, with 9 bases between. This CDR3 has 14 amino acids. Germline CDR1 KGHDR, CDR2 SFDVKD. CDR3 DNA: TGTGCCACCAGTGACCGGGCCAGTAACTATGGCTACACCTTC. Amino acids: CATSDRASNYGYTF.

V and J are TRBV10-3 and TRBJ2-2; 7 nucleotides line up with TRBD2. The CDR3 is 15 amino acids. Germline CDR1 reads ENHRY; CDR2 reads SYGVKD. The V gene end was trimmed by 10 bases and the J gene end by 3 bases; junction bases not matched to a gene: 11. The CDR3 DNA reads TGTGCCACCTCGGGGAGCGGGAAGGACACCGGGGAGCTGTTTTTT. It specifies CATSGSGKDTGELFF.

CDR3 DNA: TGCGCCAGCAGCTTTCCGGGGGACCCTGAAGCTTTCTTT. Translating it yields CASSFPGDPEAFF. The chain is built from TRBV5-1 and TRBJ1-1, with D possibly being TRBD1 (5 bases). Trimming cost V 2 bases and J 6 bases, with 11 bases left between them. The CDR3 is 13 amino acids. Per the germline V gene, CDR1 is SGHRS and CDR2 is YFSETQ.

This clone has a handful of counts. The rearrangement joins TRBV19 to TRBJ2-2, with D tentatively TRBD2 (6 bases). This CDR3 has 14 residues. Trimming removed 7 bases from V and 5 bases from J, with 14 bases in between. The germline V gene has CDR1 LNHDA and CDR2 SQIVND (reference sequence). In DNA form, the CDR3 reads TGTGCCAGTATTGGTGGAGGGCTGACCGGGGAGCTGTTTTTT. Translating gives CASIGGGLTGELFF.

The genes are TRBV7-7 and TRBJ2-2, with 7 bases identical to TRBD1. Germline lookup yields CDR1 SSHAT and CDR2 FNYEAQ (reference sequence). CDR3 length equals 15 residues. The V and J ends lost 1 base and 4 bases, in that order; junction bases with no gene match: 3. CDR3 DNA sequence: TGTGCCAGCAGCTTAGTGTCAGGGGGCACCGGGGAGCTGTTTTTT. Translation: CASSLVSGGTGELFF.

To note about this clone: This CDR3 fails to terminate in the conserved phenylalanine or tryptophan, so it likely reflects a read error. It is unclear where the CDR3 begins or ends on the DNA, so no DNA is shown, and the CDR3 is as TCRdb lists it. The chain links TRBV30 to TRBJ1-1; the D call TRBD1 from the table was never checked on the DNA. From its first to its last residue, the CDR3 has 16 amino acids. From germline, CDR1 is GTSNPN and CDR2 SVGIG (reference sequence). CDR3 protein: CAWSVVFFGQGTRLTV.

CDR3 DNA: TGTGCCAGCAGTCGCAGCGAAGGCTATGGCTACACCTTC. Its translation is CASSRSEGYGYTF. The chain has TRBV27 and TRBJ1-2, with D uncertain. V lost 5 bases to trimming and J lost 4 bases, with 11 bases between them. Germline values: CDR1 MNHEY, CDR2 SMNVEV (reference sequence). The CDR3 is 13 amino acids.

The chain combines TRBV19 with TRBJ2-6, with TRBD1 identical over 10 bases. Germline assignment: CDR1 LNHDA and CDR2 SQIVND (reference sequence). With V trimmed by 6 bases and J by 2 bases, 10 bases remained unmatched. The CDR3 is made up of 18 amino acids. This chain's CDR3 is CASRTRQGALPGANVLTF. DNA for the CDR3: TGTGCCAGTAGAACGCGACAGGGGGCCCTTCCTGGGGCCAACGTCCTGACTTTC. The full variable domain, rest sourced from reference TRBV19 and TRBJ2-6, is DGGITQSPKYLFRKEGQNVTLSCEQNLNHDAMYWYRQDPGQGLRLIYYSQIVNDFQKGDIAEGYSVSREKKESFPLTVTSAQKNPTAFYLCASRTRQGALPGANVLTFGAGSRLTVL.

This chain uses TRBV14 with TRBJ2-7; 8 bases align to TRBD2. The CDR3 contains 13 residues. Germline V gene sequence: CDR1 SGHDN, CDR2 FVKESK. V was pared by 3 bases and J by 6 bases, with 4 bases of the junction left unmatched. CDR3 in DNA: TGTGCCAGCAGCCACGGGAGGGCCTTCGAGCAGTACTTC. Its protein is CASSHGRAFEQYF.

This chain joins TRBV19 and TRBJ2-1; possibly TRBD1 for D (5 bases). Germline V gives CDR1 LNHDA, CDR2 SQIVND (reference sequence). The CDR3 totals 14 residues. Trimming removed 3 bases from V and 6 bases from J, with 12 bases in between. The CDR3 protein is CASSIQGLVNEQFF. The DNA of the CDR3 is TGTGCCAGTAGTATTCAGGGATTGGTCAATGAGCAGTTCTTC.

The gene calls are TRBV5-6 and TRBJ1-3; possible D gene TRBD1, 5 bases. Looked up from germline, CDR1 is SGHDT and CDR2 is YYEEEE. The V and J ends lost 0 bases and 0 bases respectively, with 13 bases between them. CDR3 length: 17 residues. Here the CDR3 DNA reads TGTGCCAGCAGCTTGGCCGGGACTTACAACTCTGGAAACACCATATATTTT. It specifies CASSLAGTYNSGNTIYF.